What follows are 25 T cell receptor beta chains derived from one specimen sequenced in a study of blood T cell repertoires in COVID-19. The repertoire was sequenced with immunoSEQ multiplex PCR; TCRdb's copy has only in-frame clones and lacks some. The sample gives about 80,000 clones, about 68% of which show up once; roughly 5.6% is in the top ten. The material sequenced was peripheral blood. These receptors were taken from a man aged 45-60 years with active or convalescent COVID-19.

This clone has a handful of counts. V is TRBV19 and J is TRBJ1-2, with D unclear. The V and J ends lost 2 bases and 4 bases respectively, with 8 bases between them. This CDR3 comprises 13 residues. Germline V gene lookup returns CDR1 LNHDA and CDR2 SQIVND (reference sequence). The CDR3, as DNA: TGTGCCAGTAGTATAAGCCCCGGCTATGGCTACACCTTC. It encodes CASSISPGYGYTF.

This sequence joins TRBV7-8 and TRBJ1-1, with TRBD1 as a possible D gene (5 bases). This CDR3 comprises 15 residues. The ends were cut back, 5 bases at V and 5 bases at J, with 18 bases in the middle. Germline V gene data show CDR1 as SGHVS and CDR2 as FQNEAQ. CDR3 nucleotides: TGTGCCAGCAGCCCGTTAAGAGGGGCGGGAACTGAAGCTTTCTTT. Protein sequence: CASSPLRGAGTEAFF. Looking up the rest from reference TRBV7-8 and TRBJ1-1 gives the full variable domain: GAGVSQSPRYKVAKRGQDVALRCDPISGHVSLFWYQQALGQGPEFLTYFQNEAQLDKSGLPSDRFFAERPEGSVSTLKIQRTQQEDSAVYLCASSPLRGAGTEAFFGQGTRLTVV.

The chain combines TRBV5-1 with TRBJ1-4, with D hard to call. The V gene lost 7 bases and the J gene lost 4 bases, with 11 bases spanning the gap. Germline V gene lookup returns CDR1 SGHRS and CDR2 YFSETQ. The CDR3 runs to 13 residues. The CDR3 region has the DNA TGCGCCAGCGCTTTTGGGCTTAATGAAAAACTGTTTTTT. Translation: CASAFGLNEKLFF.

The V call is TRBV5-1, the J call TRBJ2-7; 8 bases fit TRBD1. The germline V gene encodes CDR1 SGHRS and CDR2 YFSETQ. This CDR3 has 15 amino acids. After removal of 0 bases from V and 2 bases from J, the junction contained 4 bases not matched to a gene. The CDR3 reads CASSLGGQGAYEQYF. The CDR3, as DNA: TGCGCCAGCAGCTTGGGAGGACAGGGTGCCTACGAGCAGTACTTC.

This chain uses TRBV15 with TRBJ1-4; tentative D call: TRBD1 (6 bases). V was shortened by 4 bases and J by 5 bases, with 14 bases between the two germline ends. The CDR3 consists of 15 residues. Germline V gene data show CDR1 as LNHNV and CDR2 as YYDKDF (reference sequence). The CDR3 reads CATSTPDSRNEKLFF. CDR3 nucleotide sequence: TGTGCCACCAGCACTCCGGACAGTCGGAATGAAAAACTGTTTTTT.

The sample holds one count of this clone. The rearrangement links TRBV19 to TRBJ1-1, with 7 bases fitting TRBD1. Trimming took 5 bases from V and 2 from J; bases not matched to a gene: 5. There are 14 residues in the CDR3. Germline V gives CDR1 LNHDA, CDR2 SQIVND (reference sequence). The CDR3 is CASSRTGENTEAFF. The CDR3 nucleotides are TGTGCCAGTAGTCGGACAGGTGAAAACACTGAAGCTTTCTTT.

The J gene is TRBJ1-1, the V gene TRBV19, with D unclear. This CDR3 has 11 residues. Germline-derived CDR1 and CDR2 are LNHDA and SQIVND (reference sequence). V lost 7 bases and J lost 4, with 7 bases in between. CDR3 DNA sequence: TGTGCCAGTATCAGGTTCACTGAAGCTTTCTTT. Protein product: CASIRFTEAFF.

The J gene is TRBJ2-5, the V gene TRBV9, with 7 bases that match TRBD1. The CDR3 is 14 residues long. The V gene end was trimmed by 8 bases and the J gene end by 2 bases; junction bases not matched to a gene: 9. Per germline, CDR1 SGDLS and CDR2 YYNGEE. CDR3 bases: TGTGCCAGTTCGGATGGGACAGCACAAGAGACCCAGTACTTC. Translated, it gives CASSDGTAQETQYF.

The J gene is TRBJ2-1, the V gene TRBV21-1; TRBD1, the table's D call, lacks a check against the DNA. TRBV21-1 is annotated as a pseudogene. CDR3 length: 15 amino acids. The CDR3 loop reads CASSEGASSYNEQFF. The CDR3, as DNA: TGTGCCAGCAGCGAGGGGGCGAGCTCCTACAATGAGCAGTTCTTC.

The CDR3 region is CASTPGQGRRGYTF. DNA for the CDR3: TGTGCCAGCACCCCGGGACAGGGGCGGAGGGGCTACACCTTC. The chain combines TRBV7-9 with TRBJ1-2, with 10 positions matching TRBD1. CDR1 is SEHNR, CDR2 FQNEAQ, per germline (reference sequence). The trim removed 7 bases at V and 8 bases at J, leaving 10 bases unmatched. The CDR3 extends over 14 amino acids.

The CDR3, as DNA: TGCGCCAGCAGCCTAGGACTAGCGGAAGGGGATACGCAGTATTTT. Protein product: CASSLGLAEGDTQYF. The gene calls are TRBV5-1 and TRBJ2-3; 10 nucleotides line up with TRBD2. The CDR3 runs to 15 residues. CDR1 is SGHRS and CDR2 is YFSETQ in the germline V gene. Trimming removed 4 bases from V and 6 bases from J; junction bases left unmatched: 8. Full variable domain (outside the CDR3, taken from reference TRBV5-1 and TRBJ2-3): KAGVTQTPRYLIKTRGQQVTLSCSPISGHRSVSWYQQTPGQGLQFLFEYFSETQRNKGNFPGRFSGRQFSNSRSEMNVSTLELGDSALYLCASSLGLAEGDTQYFGPGTRLTVL.

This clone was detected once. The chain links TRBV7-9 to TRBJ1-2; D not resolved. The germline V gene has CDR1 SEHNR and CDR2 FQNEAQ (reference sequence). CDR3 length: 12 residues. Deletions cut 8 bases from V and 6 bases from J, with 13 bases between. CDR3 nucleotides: TGTGCCAGCGGAACCGCCGAGGATGGCTACACCTTC. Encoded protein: CASGTAEDGYTF.

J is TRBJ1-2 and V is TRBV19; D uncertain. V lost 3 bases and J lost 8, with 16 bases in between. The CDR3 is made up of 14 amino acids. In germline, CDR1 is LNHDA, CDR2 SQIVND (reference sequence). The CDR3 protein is CASSIRGLAWGYTF. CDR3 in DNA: TGTGCCAGTAGTATTCGGGGTTTGGCGTGGGGCTACACCTTC.

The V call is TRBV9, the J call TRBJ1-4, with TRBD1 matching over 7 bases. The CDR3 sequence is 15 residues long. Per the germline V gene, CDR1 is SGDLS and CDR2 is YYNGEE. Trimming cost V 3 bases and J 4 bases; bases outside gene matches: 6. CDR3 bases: TGTGCCAGCAGCGGAGGACAGGCCTTTAATGAAAAACTGTTTTTT. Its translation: CASSGGQAFNEKLFF.

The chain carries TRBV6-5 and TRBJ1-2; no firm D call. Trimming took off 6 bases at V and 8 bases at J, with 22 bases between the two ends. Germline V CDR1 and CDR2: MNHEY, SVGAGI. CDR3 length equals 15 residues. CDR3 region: CASRTMEVAPAGYTF. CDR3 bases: TGTGCCAGCAGGACCATGGAGGTCGCCCCTGCAGGCTACACCTTC.

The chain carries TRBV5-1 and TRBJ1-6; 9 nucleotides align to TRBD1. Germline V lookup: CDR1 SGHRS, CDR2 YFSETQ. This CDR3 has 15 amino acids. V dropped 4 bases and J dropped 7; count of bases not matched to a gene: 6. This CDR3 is CASSATQGANSPLHF. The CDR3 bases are TGCGCCAGCAGCGCAACACAGGGGGCGAATTCACCCCTCCACTTT. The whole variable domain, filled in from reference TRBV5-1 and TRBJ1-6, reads KAGVTQTPRYLIKTRGQQVTLSCSPISGHRSVSWYQQTPGQGLQFLFEYFSETQRNKGNFPGRFSGRQFSNSRSEMNVSTLELGDSALYLCASSATQGANSPLHFGNGTRLTVT.

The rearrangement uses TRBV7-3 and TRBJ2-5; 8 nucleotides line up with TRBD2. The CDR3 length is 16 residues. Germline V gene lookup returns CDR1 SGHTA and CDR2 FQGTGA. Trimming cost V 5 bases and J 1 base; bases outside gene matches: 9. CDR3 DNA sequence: TGTGCCAGCAGCCCGGGGAATAGCGGGGCCCAAGAGACCCAGTACTTC. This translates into CASSPGNSGAQETQYF.

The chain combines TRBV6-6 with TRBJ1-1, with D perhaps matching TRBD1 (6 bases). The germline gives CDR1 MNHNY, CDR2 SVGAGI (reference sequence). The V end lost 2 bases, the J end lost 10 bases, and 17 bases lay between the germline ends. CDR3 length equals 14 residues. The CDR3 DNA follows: TGTGCCAGCAGTTACGGGACGGGGGGGGCTGCAGCTTTCTTT. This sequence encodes CASSYGTGGAAAFF.

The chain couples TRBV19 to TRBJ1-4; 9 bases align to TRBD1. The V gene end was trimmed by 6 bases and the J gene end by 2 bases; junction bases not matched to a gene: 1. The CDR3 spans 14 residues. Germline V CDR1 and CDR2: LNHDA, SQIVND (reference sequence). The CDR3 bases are TGTGCCAGTAGGGGGACAGGGACTAATGAAAAACTGTTTTTT. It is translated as CASRGTGTNEKLFF.

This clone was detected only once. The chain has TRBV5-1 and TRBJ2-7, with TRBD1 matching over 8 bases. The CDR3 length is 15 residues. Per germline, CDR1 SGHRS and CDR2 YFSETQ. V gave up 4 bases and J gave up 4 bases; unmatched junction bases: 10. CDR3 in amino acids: CASSIGQGGFYEQYF. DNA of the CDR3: TGCGCCAGCAGCATAGGACAGGGCGGGTTTTACGAGCAGTACTTC. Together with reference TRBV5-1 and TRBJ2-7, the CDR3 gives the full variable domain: KAGVTQTPRYLIKTRGQQVTLSCSPISGHRSVSWYQQTPGQGLQFLFEYFSETQRNKGNFPGRFSGRQFSNSRSEMNVSTLELGDSALYLCASSIGQGGFYEQYFGPGTRLTVT.

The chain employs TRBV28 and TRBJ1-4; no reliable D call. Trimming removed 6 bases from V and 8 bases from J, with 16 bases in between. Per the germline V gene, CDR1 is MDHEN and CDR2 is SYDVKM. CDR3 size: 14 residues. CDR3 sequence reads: CASSNPKGGEKLFF. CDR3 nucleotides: TGTGCCAGCAGCAATCCCAAGGGCGGGGAAAAACTGTTTTTT.

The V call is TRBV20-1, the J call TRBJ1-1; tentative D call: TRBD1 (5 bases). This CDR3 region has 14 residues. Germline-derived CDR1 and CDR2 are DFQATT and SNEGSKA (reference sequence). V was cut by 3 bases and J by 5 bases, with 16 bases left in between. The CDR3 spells CSASLTPGGTEAFF. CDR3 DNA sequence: TGCAGTGCTAGTCTGACGCCGGGGGGGACTGAAGCTTTCTTT.

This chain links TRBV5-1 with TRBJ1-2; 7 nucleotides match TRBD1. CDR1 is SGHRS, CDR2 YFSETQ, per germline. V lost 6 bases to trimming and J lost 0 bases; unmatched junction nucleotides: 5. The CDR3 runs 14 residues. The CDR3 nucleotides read TGCGCCAGCAATCGGGACAGCGCTAACTATGGCTACACCTTC. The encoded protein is CASNRDSANYGYTF.

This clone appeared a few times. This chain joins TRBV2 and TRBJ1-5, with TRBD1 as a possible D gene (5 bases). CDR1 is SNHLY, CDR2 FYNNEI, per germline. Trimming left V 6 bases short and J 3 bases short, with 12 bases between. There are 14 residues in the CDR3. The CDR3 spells CASRGGRNNQPQHF. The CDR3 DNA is TGTGCCAGCAGGGGGGGGAGGAACAATCAGCCCCAGCATTTT. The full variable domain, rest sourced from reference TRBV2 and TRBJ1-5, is EPEVTQTPSHQVTQMGQEVILRCVPISNHLYFYWYRQILGQKVEFLVSFYNNEISEKSEIFDDQFSVERPDGSNFTLKIRSTKLEDSAMYFCASRGGRNNQPQHFGDGTRLSIL.

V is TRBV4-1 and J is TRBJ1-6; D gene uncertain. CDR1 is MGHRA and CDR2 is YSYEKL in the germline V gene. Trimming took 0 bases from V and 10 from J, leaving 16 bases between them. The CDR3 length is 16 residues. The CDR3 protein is CASSQDGAAEGSPLHF. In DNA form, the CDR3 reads TGCGCCAGCAGCCAAGATGGTGCAGCCGAGGGCTCACCCCTCCACTTT.